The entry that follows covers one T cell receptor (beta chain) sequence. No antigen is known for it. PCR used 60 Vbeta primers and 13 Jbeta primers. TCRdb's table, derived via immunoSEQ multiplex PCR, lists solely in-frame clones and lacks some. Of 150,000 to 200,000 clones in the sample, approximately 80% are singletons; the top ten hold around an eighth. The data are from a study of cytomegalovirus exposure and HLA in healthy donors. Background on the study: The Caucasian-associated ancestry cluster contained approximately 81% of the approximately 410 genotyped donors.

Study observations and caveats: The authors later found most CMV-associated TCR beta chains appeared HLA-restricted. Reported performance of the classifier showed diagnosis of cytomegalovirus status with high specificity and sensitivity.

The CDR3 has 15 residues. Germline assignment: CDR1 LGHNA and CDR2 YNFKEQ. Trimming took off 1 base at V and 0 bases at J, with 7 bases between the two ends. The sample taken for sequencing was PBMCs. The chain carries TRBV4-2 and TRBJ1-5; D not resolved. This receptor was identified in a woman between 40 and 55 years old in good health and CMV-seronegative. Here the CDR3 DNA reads TGTGCCAGCAGCCAAGCCGGGTTTAGCAATCAGCCCCAGCATTTT. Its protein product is CASSQAGFSNQPQHF.